The rows below give T cell receptor beta chains drawn from one sample of a study of blood T cell repertoires in COVID-19. The assay was immunoSEQ multiplex PCR, and TCRdb's table has in-frame clones only and misses some. The data hold about 24,000 clones, with 89% observed a single time. Sequencing was performed on peripheral blood. These receptors came from a woman between 65 and 79 years old with active COVID-19. Both conserved end residues are part of each CDR3. D genes are given only for firm matches. Size tells how often a clone was seen (once, few, many) or the class of an expanded clone, and some rows leave it out.

abundance	v_gene	d_gene	j_gene	CDR3aa	CDR3nt
NA	TRBV18	TRBD1	TRBJ2-4	CASSSPRQGKNIQYF	TGTGCCAGCTCCTCCCCCCGACAGGGCAAAAACATTCAGTACTTC
NA	TRBV10-3	NA	TRBJ1-1	CAISESSGRANTEAFF	TGTGCCATCAGTGAGTCCTCCGGCAGGGCTAACACTGAAGCTTTCTTT
NA	TRBV9	NA	TRBJ1-6	CASSFRTGNSPLHF	TGTGCCAGCAGCTTCAGGACGGGAAATTCACCCCTCCACTTT
few	TRBV4-2	TRBD1	TRBJ1-2	CASSQDRAGQGGYTF	TGTGCCAGCAGCCAAGATCGGGCGGGACAGGGTGGCTACACCTTC
once	TRBV27	NA	TRBJ1-5	CASSFRGLSNQPQHF	TGTGCCAGCAGTTTTAGAGGGTTGAGCAATCAGCCCCAGCATTTT
NA	TRBV19	NA	TRBJ2-1	CASSWAWDNEQFF	TGTGCCAGTAGTTGGGCCTGGGACAATGAGCAGTTCTTC
once	TRBV5-1	NA	TRBJ2-2	CASSTGNTGELFF	TGCGCCAGCAGCACAGGGAACACCGGGGAGCTGTTTTTT
NA	TRBV4-1	TRBD2	TRBJ2-5	CASSHDIPGTSGETQYF	TGCGCCAGCAGCCATGACATTCCCGGGACTAGCGGGGAGACCCAGTACTTC
NA	TRBV3-1/TRBV3-2	TRBD1	TRBJ2-1	CASSQGLQGAPEQFF	TGTGCCAGCAGCCAAGGTCTACAGGGGGCTCCTGAGCAGTTCTTC
few	TRBV4-1	NA	TRBJ2-1	CASSPNPSALEQFF	TGCGCCAGCAGCCCAAACCCGAGTGCACTCGAGCAGTTCTTC
NA	TRBV27	TRBD1	TRBJ2-2	CASSPGQGSTGELFF	TGTGCCAGCAGTCCCGGACAGGGTTCGACCGGGGAGCTGTTTTTT
NA	TRBV7-2	TRBD2	TRBJ2-1	CASSLQPGTSKANEQFF	TGTGCCAGCAGCCTGCAACCCGGGACTAGCAAGGCCAATGAGCAGTTCTTC
NA	TRBV12-3/TRBV12-4	NA	TRBJ1-5	CASSFRGQPQHF	TGTGCCAGCAGTTTCCGGGGTCAGCCCCAGCATTTT
NA	TRBV6-1	TRBD2	TRBJ2-3	CASSEGARGGEDTQYF	TGTGCCAGCAGTGAAGGGGCGCGGGGGGGCGAAGATACGCAGTATTTT
NA	TRBV19	NA	TRBJ1-1	CASRDGRVTEAFF	TGTGCCAGTAGAGATGGCAGGGTCACTGAAGCTTTCTTT
NA	TRBV7-9	NA	TRBJ1-2	CASSLRGARGYTF	TGTGCCAGCAGCTTACGGGGGGCACGTGGCTACACCTTC
NA	TRBV7-2	TRBD2	TRBJ2-7	CASSLAGGGALHEQYF	TGTGCCAGCAGCTTAGCCGGCGGGGGGGCTTTACACGAGCAGTACTTC
NA	TRBV6-2/TRBV6-3	TRBD2	TRBJ2-1	CASSLRTSYNEQFF	TGTGCCAGCAGTCTGAGGACTAGCTACAATGAGCAGTTCTTC
medium-sized	TRBV4-2	NA	TRBJ1-2	CASSHPKGANYGYTF	TGTGCCAGCAGCCACCCTAAAGGGGCTAACTATGGCTACACCTTC
NA	TRBV18	TRBD1	TRBJ2-7	CASSMGTVSYEQYF	TGTGCCAGCTCAATGGGGACAGTCTCCTACGAGCAGTACTTC
NA	TRBV7-2	NA	TRBJ1-3	CASSLGPPGQFRGNTIYF	TGTGCCAGCAGCTTGGGGCCACCCGGACAGTTTAGGGGAAACACCATATATTTT
NA	TRBV9	NA	TRBJ2-3	CASSPRGAGLGDTQYF	TGTGCCAGCAGCCCCAGGGGGGCGGGGTTGGGAGATACGCAGTATTTT
NA	TRBV6-5	NA	TRBJ1-6	CASRTEYNSPLHF	TGTGCCAGCAGGACAGAATATAATTCACCCCTCCACTTT
NA	TRBV18	NA	TRBJ1-2	CASSPGGAYGYTF	TGTGCCAGCTCACCAGGGGGGGCCTATGGCTACACCTTC